Given below is one TCR beta chain in context. These data belong to a study of blood T cell repertoires in COVID-19. Across the whole study: The United States, Italy and Spain provided the acute and convalescent COVID-19 samples.

In the original processing: The authors estimated nucleated cell counts from reference gene primer amplification. Profiled with immunoSEQ multiplex PCR; TCRdb holds only in-frame clones, not every one. From that table come the V and J calls and clone size; the DNA was used to work out D and trimming. Seen here are some 100,000 clones, roughly 80% observed once, and the top ten hold 4.4%. From germline, CDR1 is SGHVS and CDR2 FQNEAQ. The CDR3 has 17 residues. V was clipped by 3 bases and J by 8 bases; unmatched bases: 13. The V call is TRBV7-8, the J call TRBJ1-6; 7 nucleotides line up with TRBD1. What was sequenced was peripheral blood. The receptor's source is a man aged 55 to 70 with acute or convalescent COVID-19. As DNA, the CDR3 is TGTGCCAGCAGCTTCCCCATCGGACAGGCAAATCATTCACCCCTCCACTTT. This sequence encodes CASSFPIGQANHSPLHF. Looking up the rest from reference TRBV7-8 and TRBJ1-6 gives the full variable domain: GAGVSQSPRYKVAKRGQDVALRCDPISGHVSLFWYQQALGQGPEFLTYFQNEAQLDKSGLPSDRFFAERPEGSVSTLKIQRTQQEDSAVYLCASSFPIGQANHSPLHFGNGTRLTVT.